Shown below are 10 T cell receptor beta chains from a single sample sequenced in a study of chemoradiotherapy in HPV16-positive cancers. Produced via immunoSEQ multiplex PCR; TCRdb's table is partial and in-frame only. In the table there are 6,200 or so clones, under 80% of which are singletons. Sequenced material: tumor tissue, taken from a patient who underwent chemoradiotherapy. The receptors were gathered from a human donor with HPV-associated anogenital cancer.

The rearrangement joins TRBV6-5 to TRBJ2-7; TRBD2 might be the D (6 bases). CDR3 length: 15 residues. V dropped 5 bases and J dropped 7 bases, with 21 bases sitting between them. Germline V gene sequence: CDR1 MNHEY, CDR2 SVGAGI. The CDR3 DNA reads TGTGCCAGCAGTGGAAACCGGGACTGGACGGGGGAGCAGTACTTC. It translates to CASSGNRDWTGEQYF.

The rearrangement links TRBV19 to TRBJ2-1; 11 bases agree with TRBD2. Germline V gene lookup returns CDR1 LNHDA and CDR2 SQIVND (reference sequence). The CDR3 loop spans 17 amino acids. V lost 5 bases to trimming and J lost 1 base; unmatched junction nucleotides: 7. CDR3 region: CASSPPGLAVSYNEQFF. The CDR3 DNA reads as TGTGCCAGTAGTCCCCCGGGACTAGCGGTATCCTACAATGAGCAGTTCTTC. The variable domain in full, with the rest retrieved from reference TRBV19 and TRBJ2-1, is DGGITQSPKYLFRKEGQNVTLSCEQNLNHDAMYWYRQDPGQGLRLIYYSQIVNDFQKGDIAEGYSVSREKKESFPLTVTSAQKNPTAFYLCASSPPGLAVSYNEQFFGPGTRLTVL.

The V call is TRBV6-7, the J call TRBJ2-1, with TRBD1 matching 9 bases. TRBV6-7 is known as an ORF, though its function is uncertain. The ends lost 0 bases at V and 6 bases at J; junction bases unmatched: 0. The CDR3 length is 14 residues. The CDR3 here is CASSYSTGGNEQFF. In nucleotides, the CDR3 is TGTGCCAGCAGTTACTCGACAGGGGGCAATGAGCAGTTCTTC.

The V and J genes are TRBV2 and TRBJ2-7; a possible D gene is TRBD1 (5 bases). Germline lookup yields CDR1 SNHLY and CDR2 FYNNEI. The CDR3 runs to 15 residues. The ends were cut back, 6 bases at V and 0 bases at J, with 15 bases in the middle. DNA for the CDR3: TGTGCCAGCAGCAACTCGACAGATAGCTCCTACGAGCAGTACTTC. It codes for CASSNSTDSSYEQYF.

The V call is TRBV19, the J call TRBJ2-3; possibly TRBD1 or TRBD2 for D (6 bases each). The ends were cut back, 1 base at V and 10 bases at J, with 12 bases in the middle. Germline values: CDR1 LNHDA, CDR2 SQIVND (reference sequence). The CDR3 is 13 residues long. The CDR3 nucleotides are TGTGCCAGTAGTATAGTAGGGGGGAGTGCGCAGTATTTT. It translates to CASSIVGGSAQYF. The full variable domain, in which reference TRBV19 and TRBJ2-3 provide the parts outside the CDR3, is DGGITQSPKYLFRKEGQNVTLSCEQNLNHDAMYWYRQDPGQGLRLIYYSQIVNDFQKGDIAEGYSVSREKKESFPLTVTSAQKNPTAFYLCASSIVGGSAQYFGPGTRLTVL.

The chain recombines TRBV6-5 with TRBJ2-1; D uncertain. The CDR3 has 15 residues. Trimming took off 6 bases at V and 6 bases at J, with 18 bases between the two ends. CDR1 and CDR2 from the germline V gene are MNHEY and SVGAGI. The CDR3 DNA reads as TGTGCCAGCAGCCCCGCCGGAACACTCCTCAATGAGCAGTTCTTC. It encodes CASSPAGTLLNEQFF.

As DNA, the CDR3 is TGTGCCAGCAGCCGACAGACAGGGGAAAATTCACCCCTCCACTTT. Translation gives CASSRQTGENSPLHF. The chain recombines TRBV6-6 with TRBJ1-6; TRBD1 matches at 8 bases. Germline lookup yields CDR1 MNHNY and CDR2 SVGAGI (reference sequence). The CDR3 runs 15 residues. J was trimmed by 7 bases and V by 6 bases; bases with no gene match: 8.

The chain joins TRBV28 to TRBJ1-1; D is unresolved. This CDR3 has 15 amino acids. Trimming removed 8 bases at V and 0 bases at J, with 16 bases between. Germline values: CDR1 MDHEN, CDR2 SYDVKM. In nucleotides, the CDR3 is TGTGCCAGCCGTACAGACTTCTTCATGAACACTGAAGCTTTCTTT. Residues: CASRTDFFMNTEAFF.

The gene calls are TRBV6-5 and TRBJ2-1, with TRBD1 as a possible D gene (5 bases). V was shortened by 6 bases and J by 12 bases, with 12 bases between the two germline ends. CDR1 is MNHEY and CDR2 is SVGAGI in the germline V gene. The CDR3 spans 11 residues. In nucleotides, the CDR3 is TGTGCCAGCAGGTCCAGGGTGCGGCAGTTCTTC. Protein product: CASRSRVRQFF.

The chain recombines TRBV7-6 with TRBJ2-7; D is perhaps TRBD1 (5 bases). The germline gives CDR1 SGHVS, CDR2 FNYEAQ. Deletions cut 3 bases from V and 6 bases from J, with 12 bases between. This CDR3 region has 13 residues. For the CDR3, the DNA is TGTGCCAGCAGCTTCGATCAGGGCAGCGAGCAGTACTTC. Its protein is CASSFDQGSEQYF.